This TCR beta chain comes out of a study of cytomegalovirus exposure and HLA in healthy donors. The study's findings and limits: Overall, 164 TCR beta chains were annotated as cytomegalovirus-associated.

Notes on this clone: Its antigen is unknown.

Assay used: immunoSEQ multiplex PCR; TCRdb lists only in-frame clones, some missing. The repertoire holds approximately 73,000 clones, with approximately 95% as singletons. CDR1 is MNHEY and CDR2 is SMNVEV in the germline V gene (reference sequence). CDR3 length equals 15 residues. With V trimmed by 6 bases and J by 3 bases, 6 bases remained unmatched. This receptor was identified in a young man in good health and CMV-seronegative. V and J are TRBV27 and TRBJ1-1; TRBD1 agrees at 11 bases. The material sequenced was PBMCs. CDR3 in DNA: TGTGCCAGCAGCCTGGGGACAGGGGGACACACTGAAGCTTTCTTT. This sequence encodes CASSLGTGGHTEAFF.